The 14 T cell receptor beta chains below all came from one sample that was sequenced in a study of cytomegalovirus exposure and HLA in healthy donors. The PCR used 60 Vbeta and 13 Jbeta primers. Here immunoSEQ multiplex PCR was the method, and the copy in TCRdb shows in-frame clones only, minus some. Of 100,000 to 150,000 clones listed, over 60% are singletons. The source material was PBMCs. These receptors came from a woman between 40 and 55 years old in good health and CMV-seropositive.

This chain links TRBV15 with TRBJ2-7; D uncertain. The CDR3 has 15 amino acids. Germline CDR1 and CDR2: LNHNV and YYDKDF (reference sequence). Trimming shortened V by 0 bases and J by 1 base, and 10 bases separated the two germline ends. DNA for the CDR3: TGTGCCACCAGCAGAGAGCTGAGCGCATCCTACGAGCAGTACTTC. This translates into CATSRELSASYEQYF. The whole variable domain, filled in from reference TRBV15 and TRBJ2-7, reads DAMVIQNPRYQVTQFGKPVTLSCSQTLNHNVMYWYQQKSSQAPKLLFHYYDKDFNNEADTPDNFQSRRPNTSFCFLDIRSPGLGDTAMYLCATSRELSASYEQYFGPGTRLTVT.

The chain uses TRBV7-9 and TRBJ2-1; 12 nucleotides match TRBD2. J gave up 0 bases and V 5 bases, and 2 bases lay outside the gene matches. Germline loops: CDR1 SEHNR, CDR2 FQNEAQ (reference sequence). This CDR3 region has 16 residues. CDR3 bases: TGTGCCAGCAGCGGGACTAGCGGGCACTCCTACAATGAGCAGTTCTTC. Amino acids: CASSGTSGHSYNEQFF.

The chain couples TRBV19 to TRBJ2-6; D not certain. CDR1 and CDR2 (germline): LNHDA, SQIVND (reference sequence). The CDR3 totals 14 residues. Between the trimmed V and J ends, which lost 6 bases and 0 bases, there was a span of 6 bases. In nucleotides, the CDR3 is TGTGCCAGTAGCACTTCCTCTGGGGCCAACGTCCTGACTTTC. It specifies CASSTSSGANVLTF. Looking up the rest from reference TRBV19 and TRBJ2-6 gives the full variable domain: DGGITQSPKYLFRKEGQNVTLSCEQNLNHDAMYWYRQDPGQGLRLIYYSQIVNDFQKGDIAEGYSVSREKKESFPLTVTSAQKNPTAFYLCASSTSSGANVLTFGAGSRLTVL.

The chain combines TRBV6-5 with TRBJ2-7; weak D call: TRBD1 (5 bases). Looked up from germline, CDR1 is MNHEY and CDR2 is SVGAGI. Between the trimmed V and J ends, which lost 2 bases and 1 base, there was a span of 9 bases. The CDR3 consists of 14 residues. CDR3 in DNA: TGTGCCAGCAGTTACAGTGACAGATCCTACGAGCAGTACTTC. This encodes CASSYSDRSYEQYF.

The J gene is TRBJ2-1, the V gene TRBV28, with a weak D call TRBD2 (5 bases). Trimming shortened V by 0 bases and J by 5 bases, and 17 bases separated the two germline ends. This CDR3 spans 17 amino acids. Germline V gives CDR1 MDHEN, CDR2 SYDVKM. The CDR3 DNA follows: TGTGCCAGCAGTTTATGGGGCGTCGCTAGCAGCAACAATGAGCAGTTCTTC. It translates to CASSLWGVASSNNEQFF.

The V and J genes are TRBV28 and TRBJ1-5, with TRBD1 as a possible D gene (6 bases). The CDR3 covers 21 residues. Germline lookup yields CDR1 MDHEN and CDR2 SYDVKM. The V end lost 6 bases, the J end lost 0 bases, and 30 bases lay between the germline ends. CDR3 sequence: CASSPSLLQGRRGYSNQPQHF. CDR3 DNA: TGTGCCAGCAGCCCCTCCCTCTTACAGGGAAGAAGGGGATATAGCAATCAGCCCCAGCATTTT. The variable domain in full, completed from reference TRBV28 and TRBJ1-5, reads DVKVTQSSRYLVKRTGEKVFLECVQDMDHENMFWYRQDPGLGLRLIYFSYDVKMKEKGDIPEGYSVSREKKERFSLILESASTNQTSMYLCASSPSLLQGRRGYSNQPQHFGDGTRLSIL.

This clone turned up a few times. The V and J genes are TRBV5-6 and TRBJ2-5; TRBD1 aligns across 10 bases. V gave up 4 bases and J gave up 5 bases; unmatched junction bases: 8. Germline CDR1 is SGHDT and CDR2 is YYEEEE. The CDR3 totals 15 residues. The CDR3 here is CASSLRTGGRETQYF. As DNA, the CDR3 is TGTGCCAGCAGCCTACGGACAGGGGGGAGGGAGACCCAGTACTTC.

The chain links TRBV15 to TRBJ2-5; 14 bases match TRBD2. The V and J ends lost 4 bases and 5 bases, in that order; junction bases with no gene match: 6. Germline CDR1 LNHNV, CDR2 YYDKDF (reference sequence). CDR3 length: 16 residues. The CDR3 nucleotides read TGTGCCACCAGCACAGGGACTAGCGGGAGCGGGGAGACCCAGTACTTC. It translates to CATSTGTSGSGETQYF.

CDR3 nucleotides: TGTGCCAGCAGCCAAGACGGCAGGGGCCGCCCTGAAGCTTTCTTT. This gives the protein CASSQDGRGRPEAFF. The chain joins TRBV14 to TRBJ1-1; tentative D call: TRBD1 (6 bases). This CDR3 comprises 15 residues. V dropped 0 bases and J dropped 6 bases, with 14 bases sitting between them. Germline lookup yields CDR1 SGHDN and CDR2 FVKESK.

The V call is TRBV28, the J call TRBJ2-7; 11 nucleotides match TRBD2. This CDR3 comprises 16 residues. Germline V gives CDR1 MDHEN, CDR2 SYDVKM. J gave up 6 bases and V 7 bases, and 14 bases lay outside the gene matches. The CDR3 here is CASMPVSGRAGAEQYF. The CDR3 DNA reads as TGTGCCAGCATGCCGGTTAGCGGGAGGGCCGGTGCCGAGCAGTACTTC.

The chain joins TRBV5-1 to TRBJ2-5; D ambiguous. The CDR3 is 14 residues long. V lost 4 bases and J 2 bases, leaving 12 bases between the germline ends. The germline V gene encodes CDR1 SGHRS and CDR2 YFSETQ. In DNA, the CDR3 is TGCGCCAGCAGCCGTATATCGGTACAAGAGACCCAGTACTTC. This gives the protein CASSRISVQETQYF.

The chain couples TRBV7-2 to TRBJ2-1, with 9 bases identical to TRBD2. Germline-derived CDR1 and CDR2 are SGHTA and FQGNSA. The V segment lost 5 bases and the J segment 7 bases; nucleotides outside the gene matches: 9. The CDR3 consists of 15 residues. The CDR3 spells CASSRGPLAGNEQFF. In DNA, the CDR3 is TGTGCCAGCAGCCGCGGACCCCTAGCGGGGAATGAGCAGTTCTTC.

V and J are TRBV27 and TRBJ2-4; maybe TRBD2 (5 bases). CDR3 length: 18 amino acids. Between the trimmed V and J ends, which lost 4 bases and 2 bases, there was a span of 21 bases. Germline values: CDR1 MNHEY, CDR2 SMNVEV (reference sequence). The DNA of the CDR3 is TGTGCCAGCAGTTCCTCGAGGGCGAGCCGGGTTCCCAAAAACATTCAGTACTTC. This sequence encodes CASSSSRASRVPKNIQYF.

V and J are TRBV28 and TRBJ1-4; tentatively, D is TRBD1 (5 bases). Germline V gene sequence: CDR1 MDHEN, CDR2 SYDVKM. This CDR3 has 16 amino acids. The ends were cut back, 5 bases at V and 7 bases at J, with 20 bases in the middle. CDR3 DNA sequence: TGTGCCAGCAGTCCAGAACCCAGGGTCGGTGGTGAAAAACTGTTTTTT. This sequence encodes CASSPEPRVGGEKLFF.